The 13 T cell receptor beta chains given below trace back to one sample, sequenced in a study of cytomegalovirus exposure and HLA in healthy donors. PCR involved 60 Vbeta and 13 Jbeta primers. Assay used: immunoSEQ multiplex PCR; TCRdb lists only in-frame clones, some missing. This table holds approximately 160,000 clones, around 83% found once. The sample taken for sequencing was PBMCs. The receptors shown here come from a man in his fifties or sixties in good health and CMV-seropositive.

The CDR3 region is CASSSGTRVGEQYF. CDR3 DNA sequence: TGTGCCAGCTCCTCCGGGACACGGGTTGGGGAGCAGTACTTC. The gene calls are TRBV9 and TRBJ2-7, with D perhaps matching TRBD1 (6 bases). The V and J ends lost 7 bases and 7 bases respectively, with 21 bases between them. The CDR3 length is 14 residues. CDR1 is SGDLS, CDR2 YYNGEE, per germline.

V usage is TRBV10-3 and J usage is TRBJ1-2, with D possibly TRBD1 on 6 matching bases. The germline gives CDR1 ENHRY, CDR2 SYGVKD. This CDR3 spans 15 amino acids. V lost 3 bases to trimming and J lost 3 bases, with 14 bases between them. CDR3 protein: CAISDYLDSYYGYTF. As DNA, the CDR3 is TGTGCCATCAGTGATTATCTGGACAGCTACTATGGCTACACCTTC.

This CDR3 reads CASSQARGGNSPLHF. In DNA form, the CDR3 reads TGCGCCAGCAGCCAAGCGAGGGGAGGAAATTCACCCCTCCACTTT. The chain joins TRBV4-3 to TRBJ1-6; perhaps TRBD1 as D (5 bases). The CDR3 extends over 15 amino acids. The V end lost 1 base, the J end lost 7 bases, and 11 bases lay between the germline ends. Germline CDR1 reads LGHNA; CDR2 reads YSLEER.

The chain recombines TRBV5-1 with TRBJ2-2, with TRBD2 matching over 7 bases. Germline assignment: CDR1 SGHRS and CDR2 YFSETQ. The CDR3 is made up of 16 amino acids. Losses at the gene ends were 3 bases for V and 1 base for J; bases not matched to a gene: 6. DNA for the CDR3: TGCGCCAGCAGCTATTTTAAGCGGGAGAACACCGGGGAGCTGTTTTTT. Its protein product is CASSYFKRENTGELFF.

V is TRBV6-5 and J is TRBJ2-5, with D perhaps matching TRBD2 (5 bases). Germline V gene lookup returns CDR1 MNHEY and CDR2 SVGAGI. The CDR3 has 14 amino acids. Trimming cost V 6 bases and J 5 bases, with 16 bases left between them. The CDR3 sequence: CASRPPGVRETQYF. The CDR3 nucleotides read TGTGCCAGCAGGCCACCCGGGGTGCGGGAGACCCAGTACTTC.

The chain links TRBV6-1 to TRBJ1-1; D is perhaps TRBD1 (6 bases). V lost 3 bases and J lost 1, with 18 bases in between. This CDR3 has 17 residues. Germline CDR1 and CDR2: MNHNS and SASEGT. For the CDR3, the DNA is TGTGCCAGCAGTGAGGGGCCTCAGGGGTCCAAGAACACTGAAGCTTTCTTT. Its translation: CASSEGPQGSKNTEAFF.

The rearrangement uses TRBV5-1 and TRBJ2-5; 9 bases fit TRBD1. This CDR3 has 13 residues. V shed 4 bases and J 9 bases; nucleotides not matched to a gene: 7. Germline CDR1 is SGHRS and CDR2 is YFSETQ. The CDR3 is CASSPGQGRAQYF. The DNA for the CDR3 is TGCGCCAGCAGCCCGGGACAGGGTCGCGCCCAGTACTTC.

The chain couples TRBV19 to TRBJ1-2, with D possibly TRBD1 on 6 matching bases. This CDR3 spans 17 amino acids. Germline V gene lookup returns CDR1 LNHDA and CDR2 SQIVND (reference sequence). The ends were cut back, 3 bases at V and 5 bases at J, with 22 bases in the middle. The CDR3 region has the DNA TGTGCCAGTAGTATCTCTAACAGGGACCCTCTTGGATATGGCTACACCTTC. It yields the protein CASSISNRDPLGYGYTF.

J is TRBJ2-2 and V is TRBV6-5; TRBD2 matches 9 bases. The length of the CDR3 is 14 residues. Trimming cost V 5 bases and J 8 bases; bases outside gene matches: 6. Germline CDR1 and CDR2: MNHEY and SVGAGI. The CDR3 nucleotides read TGTGCCAGCAGTCGGACTAGCGAGACGGGGGAGCTGTTTTTT. It translates to CASSRTSETGELFF.

The chain has TRBV5-6 and TRBJ2-1, with TRBD2 as a possible D gene (5 bases). The germline CDR1 and CDR2 sequences are SGHDT and YYEEEE. Trimming pared 5 bases from V and 10 bases from J, leaving 13 bases between. This CDR3 is 12 amino acids long. CDR3 sequence (DNA): TGTGCCAGCAGTTATTCTAGCCGGGAGCAGTTCTTC. Its translation: CASSYSSREQFF.

The chain combines TRBV7-9 with TRBJ1-2; the match to TRBD1 covers 7 bases. The J segment lost 8 bases and the V segment lost 5 bases, leaving 14 bases of the junction unmatched. CDR1 and CDR2 (germline): SEHNR, FQNEAQ (reference sequence). The CDR3 consists of 15 residues. CDR3 residues: CASSLSGTANGGYTF. CDR3 sequence (DNA): TGTGCCAGCAGCCTATCCGGGACAGCCAACGGGGGCTACACCTTC.

The chain combines TRBV6-6 with TRBJ1-2; 9 bases align to TRBD1. With V trimmed by 5 bases and J by 4 bases, 8 bases remained unmatched. Germline-derived CDR1 and CDR2 are MNHNY and SVGAGI (reference sequence). This CDR3 is built from 15 residues. The CDR3 here is CASSPGTGTLYGYTF. As DNA, the CDR3 is TGTGCCAGCAGTCCTGGGACAGGGACCCTCTATGGCTACACCTTC.

The J gene is TRBJ1-1, the V gene TRBV5-1; maybe TRBD1 (5 bases). V gave up 1 base and J gave up 6 bases, with 16 bases separating them. The CDR3 runs 15 residues. Germline V gene lookup returns CDR1 SGHRS and CDR2 YFSETQ. This CDR3 is CASSLFSAGGAEAFF. The CDR3, as DNA: TGCGCCAGCAGCTTGTTCTCGGCGGGGGGAGCTGAAGCTTTCTTT. Drawing the rest from reference TRBV5-1 and TRBJ1-1, the complete variable domain is KAGVTQTPRYLIKTRGQQVTLSCSPISGHRSVSWYQQTPGQGLQFLFEYFSETQRNKGNFPGRFSGRQFSNSRSEMNVSTLELGDSALYLCASSLFSAGGAEAFFGQGTRLTVV.